Here is one T cell receptor beta chain with its context. Its antigen is still unknown. V was clipped by 0 bases and J by 3 bases, with 6 bases between them. CDR1 SGHVS and CDR2 FQNEAQ come from the germline V gene. This CDR3 is 14 amino acids long. This entry is derived from a study of shared clonotypes between healthy human individuals. Study-wide results and limits: Only blood underwent sampling, and tissue repertoires likely differ. Across a handful of donors, naive CD4 shared 5% to 5.5%, naive CD8 3.5% to 4%, memory CD4 roughly 2.4%, memory CD8 0.35% to 0.5%.

Assay used: immunoSEQ multiplex PCR; TCRdb lists only in-frame clones, some missing. The table lists some 2.1 million clones, 85% to 95% of them singletons. The material sequenced was naive CD4+ T cells sorted from blood. The subset: CD45RA+ positively selected. This TCR derives from a man younger than 30 in good health. This chain links TRBV7-8 with TRBJ2-1, with D unresolved. The CDR3 DNA sequence: TGTGCCAGCAGCTTAGCACGGAGCTACAATGAGCAGTTCTTC. Translated, it gives CASSLARSYNEQFF.